Below are 30 T cell receptor beta chains sequenced from a single sample in a study of neurological immune-mediated disorders. One entry per CDR3 protein, called by TCRdb with MiXCR from the 5' RACE reads. The sample includes some 57,000 distinct CDR3 sequences, more than 3.5% seen only once; the top ten take 5.5% to 7.5%. Sequencing was carried out using PBMCs. The receptors were gathered from a man aged 55 to 70 with multiple sclerosis.

This clonotype was counted many times. The chain carries TRBV6-5 and TRBJ1-2, with 8 bases fitting TRBD1. V was clipped by 8 bases and J by 8 bases; unmatched bases: 7. Germline lookup yields CDR1 MNHEY and CDR2 SVGAGI. This CDR3 has 12 residues. CDR3 nucleotides: TGTGCCAGCGGTACCCGACAGGGGGGCTACACCTTC. This codes for CASGTRQGGYTF.

This clonotype was recorded at least ten times. This chain uses TRBV20-1 with TRBJ1-5; 7 nucleotides match TRBD1. This CDR3 is 13 amino acids long. The ends lost 3 bases at V and 1 base at J; junction bases unmatched: 0. Germline CDR1 is DFQATT and CDR2 is SNEGSKA (reference sequence). The CDR3 DNA is TGCAGTGCTAGGGGACAGAGCAATCAGCCCCAGCATTTT. Translated: CSARGQSNQPQHF.

In this sample, this clonotype turned up many times. The rearrangement links TRBV6-5 to TRBJ2-3, with D tentatively TRBD2 (5 bases). Germline V lookup: CDR1 MNHEY, CDR2 SVGAGI. This CDR3 spans 14 amino acids. V was cut by 3 bases and J by 3 bases, with 10 bases left in between. CDR3 sequence (DNA): TGTGCCAGCAGTTATATAAGGGAGACAGATACGCAGTATTTT. Encoded protein: CASSYIRETDTQYF.

This clonotype was counted at least ten times. The chain uses TRBV12-3 or TRBV12-4 and TRBJ2-2; D may match TRBD1 or TRBD2 (5 bases each). CDR3 length: 13 amino acids. Trimming stripped 6 bases from V and 4 bases from J, with 9 bases between. The CDR3 loop reads CASSPRGTGELFF. DNA for the CDR3: TGTGCCAGCAGCCCGAGGGGCACCGGGGAGCTGTTTTTT.

The sample holds many counts of this clonotype. The V gene is TRBV20-1, the J gene TRBJ2-5; tentatively, D is TRBD1 or TRBD2 (6 bases each). Germline CDR1 reads DFQATT; CDR2 reads SNEGSKA (reference sequence). Deletions cut 5 bases from V and 4 bases from J, with 14 bases between. The CDR3 loop spans 13 amino acids. The CDR3 sequence: CSASPTGAETQYF. CDR3 in DNA: TGCAGTGCTTCCCCGACGGGGGCAGAGACCCAGTACTTC.

This clonotype was detected only a few times. A much larger clone differs by one base, so this may be a read error. This chain uses TRBV20-1 with TRBJ2-1; maybe TRBD2 (7 bases). From germline, CDR1 is DFQATT and CDR2 SNEGSKA (reference sequence). This CDR3 spans 13 amino acids. Trimming removed 7 bases from V and 8 bases from J, with 18 bases in between. The CDR3 sequence: CSDQKSGTYEQFF. The CDR3 DNA is TGCAGTGACCAAAAAAGCGGGACATATGAGCAGTTCTTC.

This clonotype was seen ten or more times. V gene TRBV24-1 combines with J gene TRBJ2-5; 8 bases are shared with TRBD1. Germline trimming cut 3 bases from V and 4 bases from J; bases unmatched to any gene: 6. From germline, CDR1 is KGHDR and CDR2 SFDVKD. The CDR3 has 15 residues. DNA for the CDR3: TGTGCCACCAGTGATGGGACAGGCCCCTCAGAGACCCAGTACTTC. Amino acids: CATSDGTGPSETQYF.

This clonotype was seen many times. The chain is built from TRBV7-2 and TRBJ1-5; D may be TRBD1 (6 bases). Between the trimmed V and J ends, which lost 5 bases and 3 bases, there was a span of 14 bases. CDR1 SGHTA and CDR2 FQGNSA come from the germline V gene. This CDR3 is built from 15 residues. The CDR3 loop reads CASSPGQSLNQPQHF. The CDR3 nucleotides read TGTGCCAGCAGCCCCGGACAGTCACTCAATCAGCCCCAGCATTTT.

Many counts were recorded for this clonotype. The V call is TRBV20-1, the J call TRBJ1-3; D unresolved. V was pared by 6 bases and J by 2 bases, with 5 bases between. This CDR3 comprises 11 residues. In germline, CDR1 is DFQATT, CDR2 SNEGSKA (reference sequence). The CDR3: CSASPGNTIYF. CDR3 DNA: TGCAGTGCCTCCCCTGGAAACACCATATATTTT.

This clonotype has at least ten counts. The chain recombines TRBV20-1 with TRBJ2-3, with 12 bases lining up with TRBD1. The CDR3 is 22 amino acids. CDR1 DFQATT and CDR2 SNEGSKA come from the germline V gene (reference sequence). The ends lost 2 bases at V and 4 bases at J; junction bases unmatched: 25. The chain's CDR3 is CSARNDLVGRLGQGAQSDTQYF. The DNA for the CDR3 is TGCAGTGCTAGAAACGATCTGGTTGGTCGTCTGGGACAGGGGGCACAGTCAGATACGCAGTATTTT.

The sample holds a few counts of this clonotype. The genes are TRBV29-1 and TRBJ2-2; tentative D call: TRBD1 (6 bases). The CDR3 runs 14 residues. Germline V gene lookup returns CDR1 SQVTM and CDR2 ANQGSEA. The V end lost 7 bases, the J end lost 6 bases, and 18 bases lay between the germline ends. The CDR3 DNA follows: TGCAGCGCCCTTAACCGGGACAACTCCGGGGAGCTGTTTTTT. Translating it yields CSALNRDNSGELFF.

This clonotype was observed many times. The chain recombines TRBV5-5 with TRBJ1-1; the D gene is possibly TRBD1 (5 bases). Germline V gene lookup returns CDR1 SGHKS and CDR2 YYEKEE (reference sequence). V was cut by 4 bases and J by 4 bases, with 20 bases left in between. This CDR3 region has 16 residues. CDR3 coding DNA: TGTGCCAGCAGCGGAGACGCTCCAGGGAGGTTCACTGAAGCTTTCTTT. This translates into CASSGDAPGRFTEAFF.

The table lists this clonotype with many counts. This rearrangement joins TRBV6-5 to TRBJ1-1; no clear D. The V gene's germline CDR1 is MNHEY and CDR2 SVGAGI. This CDR3 has 15 residues. Trimming cost V 0 bases and J 0 bases, with 8 bases left between them. This CDR3 is CASSYSSGLNTEAFF. The CDR3 DNA is TGTGCCAGCAGTTACTCCTCTGGCCTGAACACTGAAGCTTTCTTT.

This clonotype was seen many times. V usage is TRBV7-3 and J usage is TRBJ2-2; 8 bases agree with TRBD2. There are 15 residues in the CDR3. V dropped 2 bases and J dropped 7; count of bases not matched to a gene: 6. Germline V lookup: CDR1 SGHTA, CDR2 FQGTGA. The CDR3 DNA reads as TGTGCCAGCAGCTTACGGGGGGGCACGAGCGGGGAGCTGTTTTTT. It encodes CASSLRGGTSGELFF.

The chain recombines TRBV20-1 with TRBJ1-5; 9 bases match TRBD1. J gave up 7 bases and V 2 bases, and 9 bases lay outside the gene matches. Germline V gene sequence: CDR1 DFQATT, CDR2 SNEGSKA (reference sequence). The CDR3 loop spans 15 amino acids. For the CDR3, the DNA is TGCAGTGCTAGACCCCCGGACAGGGGACGACAGCCCCAGCATTTT. Encoded protein: CSARPPDRGRQPQHF.

This clonotype was counted many times. V and J are TRBV29-1 and TRBJ2-3, with 11 positions matching TRBD2. This CDR3 has 16 residues. Per the germline V gene, CDR1 is SQVTM and CDR2 is ANQGSEA. Trimming took 6 bases from V and 6 from J; bases not matched to a gene: 14. CDR3 amino acids: CSVTLAGGLFADTQYF. The DNA for the CDR3 is TGCAGCGTAACTTTAGCGGGAGGGCTCTTCGCGGATACGCAGTATTTT.

This clonotype has at least ten counts. This sequence joins TRBV20-1 and TRBJ2-7; 8 nucleotides line up with TRBD2. J gave up 5 bases and V 8 bases, and 8 bases lay outside the gene matches. Germline V gene lookup returns CDR1 DFQATT and CDR2 SNEGSKA (reference sequence). This CDR3 has 12 residues. CDR3 DNA: TGCAGTACCCAGCGGGAGCTGGACGAGCAGTACTTC. Translating gives CSTQRELDEQYF.

This clonotype was detected many times. This chain links TRBV5-1 with TRBJ1-3; D is unclear. The CDR3 totals 16 residues. V was clipped by 3 bases and J by 0 bases, with 13 bases between them. Germline V gene lookup returns CDR1 SGHRS and CDR2 YFSETQ. CDR3 nucleotide sequence: TGCGCCAGCAGCTATGACCCCAGTAGCTCTGGAAACACCATATATTTT. This encodes CASSYDPSSSGNTIYF.

This clonotype was detected many times. The chain employs TRBV5-1 and TRBJ2-5; D possibly matches TRBD1 or TRBD2 (5 bases each). From germline, CDR1 is SGHRS and CDR2 YFSETQ. The length of the CDR3 is 13 residues. Trimming cost V 4 bases and J 3 bases, with 10 bases left between them. For the CDR3, the DNA is TGCGCCAGCAGCCCTGTGGGGGAAGAGACCCAGTACTTC. As protein: CASSPVGEETQYF.

At least ten counts were recorded for this clonotype. V is TRBV6-5 and J is TRBJ2-1; tentatively, D is TRBD2 (5 bases). CDR3 size: 14 residues. Trimming removed 6 bases from V and 6 bases from J, with 15 bases in between. Germline CDR1 and CDR2: MNHEY and SVGAGI. The chain's CDR3 is CASRSRGYTNEQFF. In DNA, the CDR3 is TGTGCCAGCAGAAGCAGAGGGTATACCAATGAGCAGTTCTTC.

The table lists this clonotype with many counts. The V call is TRBV20-1, the J call TRBJ2-4; 7 nucleotides match TRBD1. With 7 bases clipped from V and 1 base from J, the junction kept 22 bases outside the gene matches. The germline gives CDR1 DFQATT, CDR2 SNEGSKA (reference sequence). This CDR3 is built from 19 residues. The CDR3: CSVRRPGQSSGGAKNIQYF. CDR3 nucleotide sequence: TGCAGTGTCCGGCGTCCGGGACAGTCATCCGGTGGGGCCAAAAACATTCAGTACTTC.

In this sample, this clonotype turned up many times. The CDR3 loop reads CASTPGTGNYEQYF. The CDR3 DNA reads as TGTGCCAGCACCCCCGGGACAGGGAACTACGAGCAGTACTTC. V usage is TRBV9 and J usage is TRBJ2-7; 9 nucleotides line up with TRBD1. Losses at the gene ends were 6 bases for V and 3 bases for J; bases not matched to a gene: 7. Germline V gene lookup returns CDR1 SGDLS and CDR2 YYNGEE. The CDR3 has 14 residues.

This clonotype was seen at least ten times. The chain couples TRBV12-3 or TRBV12-4 to TRBJ1-1, with D hard to call. The CDR3 is made up of 11 amino acids. V dropped 7 bases and J dropped 7 bases, with 10 bases sitting between them. The CDR3 nucleotides read TGTGCCAGCAAGACGGGAGATGAAGCTTTCTTT. Protein product: CASKTGDEAFF.

This clonotype was found many times. The chain joins TRBV24-1 to TRBJ2-5; D possibly corresponds to TRBD2 (5 bases). This CDR3 is built from 11 residues. Per the germline V gene, CDR1 is KGHDR and CDR2 is SFDVKD. Trimming removed 9 bases from V and 5 bases from J, with 9 bases in between. The CDR3 sequence is CATGEIETQYF. The CDR3 region has the DNA TGTGCCACCGGGGAGATCGAGACCCAGTACTTC.

There are many counts of this clonotype. The gene calls are TRBV9 and TRBJ2-7; TRBD2 aligns across 11 bases. Germline CDR1 SGDLS, CDR2 YYNGEE. The trim removed 3 bases at V and 4 bases at J, leaving 6 bases unmatched. This CDR3 has 15 residues. The CDR3 DNA reads TGTGCCAGCAGCGCCACTAGCGGGGGAATATACGAGCAGTACTTC. Its translation: CASSATSGGIYEQYF.

This clonotype was observed many times. The chain uses TRBV7-3 and TRBJ1-1; D remains unclear. The CDR3 extends over 13 amino acids. Looked up from germline, CDR1 is SGHTA and CDR2 is FQGTGA. With 2 bases removed from V and 0 bases from J, the gap between germline ends came to 4 bases. CDR3 in DNA: TGTGCCAGCAGCTTACGAATGAACACTGAAGCTTTCTTT. This translates into CASSLRMNTEAFF.

This clonotype was seen many times. CDR3 sequence reads: CSAREPGRHEQYF. The CDR3, as DNA: TGCAGTGCTAGAGAACCGGGACGCCACGAGCAGTACTTC. The V and J genes are TRBV20-1 and TRBJ2-7, with D perhaps matching TRBD1 or TRBD2 (5 bases each). The germline V gene has CDR1 DFQATT and CDR2 SNEGSKA (reference sequence). Trimming shortened V by 0 bases and J by 5 bases, and 11 bases separated the two germline ends. The CDR3 runs 13 residues.

This clonotype showed up many times. This chain links TRBV5-1 with TRBJ1-2, with a possible D match to TRBD1 (6 bases). This CDR3 spans 14 amino acids. Germline CDR1 SGHRS, CDR2 YFSETQ. V lost 0 bases to trimming and J lost 6 bases, with 12 bases between them. This CDR3 is CASSLAGGGHGYTF. The DNA of the CDR3 is TGCGCCAGCAGCTTGGCCGGCGGGGGCCATGGCTACACCTTC.

This clonotype was seen repeatedly, ten times or more. This rearrangement joins TRBV6-2 or TRBV6-3 to TRBJ2-7; D uncertain. CDR1 and CDR2 (germline): MNHEY, SVGEGT. The CDR3 contains 12 residues. V shed 11 bases and J shed 9 bases, with 20 bases lying between them. CDR3 in DNA: TGTGCCTCTGCAGCGCAGGTCCTTCGGCAGTACTTC. This sequence encodes CASAAQVLRQYF.

This clonotype was seen at least ten times. The chain has TRBV20-1 and TRBJ2-1; 8 nucleotides agree with TRBD2. The ends lost 5 bases at V and 6 bases at J; junction bases unmatched: 12. This CDR3 spans 15 amino acids. The germline gives CDR1 DFQATT, CDR2 SNEGSKA (reference sequence). The CDR3 nucleotides are TGCAGTGCTCCTGGAGGGACTAGTAGGTTCAATGAGCAGTTCTTC. Translation gives CSAPGGTSRFNEQFF.